Below are 20 T cell receptor beta chains sequenced from a single sample in a study of shared clonotypes between healthy human individuals. Assay: immunoSEQ multiplex PCR; the TCRdb copy retains only in-frame clones and omits some. The sample shows around 1.6 million clones, roughly 98% of them seen only once. The specimen was naive CD4+ T cells sorted from blood. Subset in this sample: CD45RA+ positively selected. These receptors all stem from a man under 40 in good health.

The chain joins TRBV18 to TRBJ2-1; tentative D call: TRBD2 (5 bases). The CDR3 loop spans 13 amino acids. The germline V and J ends were trimmed by 5 bases and 7 bases, with 12 bases remaining between them. Germline V lookup: CDR1 KGHSH, CDR2 LQKENI. The CDR3 region has the DNA TGTGCCAGCTCATACCGAGAGGGAAATGAGCAGTTCTTC. Translated: CASSYREGNEQFF.

Comment on this clone: Other DNA sequences in this sample translate to the same CDR3. The chain recombines TRBV5-1 with TRBJ2-1, with 11 bases identical to TRBD2. V gave up 2 bases and J gave up 5 bases; unmatched junction bases: 3. Germline CDR1 and CDR2: SGHRS and YFSETQ. The CDR3 contains 15 residues. The CDR3 region is CASSLGLAGNNEQFF. The CDR3 region has the DNA TGCGCCAGCAGCTTAGGACTAGCGGGTAACAATGAGCAGTTCTTC. Filled out from reference TRBV5-1 and TRBJ2-1, the complete variable domain reads KAGVTQTPRYLIKTRGQQVTLSCSPISGHRSVSWYQQTPGQGLQFLFEYFSETQRNKGNFPGRFSGRQFSNSRSEMNVSTLELGDSALYLCASSLGLAGNNEQFFGPGTRLTVL.

The chain recombines TRBV10-2 with TRBJ2-1; TRBD2 agrees at 12 bases. With V trimmed by 2 bases and J by 5 bases, 13 bases remained unmatched. Germline assignment: CDR1 WSHSY and CDR2 SAAADI. The CDR3 contains 19 residues. The CDR3 here is CASSESEASGRALDNEQFF. The DNA for the CDR3 is TGCGCCAGCAGTGAGAGCGAGGCTAGCGGGAGGGCCCTGGACAATGAGCAGTTCTTC.

This sequence joins TRBV28 and TRBJ1-5, with no clear D. Germline V lookup: CDR1 MDHEN, CDR2 SYDVKM. Trimming pared 3 bases from V and 7 bases from J, leaving 10 bases between. This CDR3 is 13 amino acids long. CDR3 residues: CASSFISGQPQHF. For the CDR3, the DNA is TGTGCCAGCAGTTTTATAAGTGGACAGCCCCAGCATTTT.

The chain uses TRBV9 and TRBJ2-5; the D is unclear. The V and J ends lost 2 bases and 3 bases respectively, with 8 bases between them. Germline V gene sequence: CDR1 SGDLS, CDR2 YYNGEE. This CDR3 has 13 residues. CDR3 DNA: TGTGCCAGCAGCGTTCTCGGCGAAGAGACCCAGTACTTC. It translates to CASSVLGEETQYF.

The V gene is TRBV11-2, the J gene TRBJ2-7; 8 nucleotides line up with TRBD1. Germline CDR1 reads SGHAT; CDR2 reads FQNNGV. This CDR3 spans 14 amino acids. The V gene end was trimmed by 5 bases and the J gene end by 5 bases; junction bases not matched to a gene: 8. The CDR3 sequence: CASSLGQGTNEQYF. The CDR3, as DNA: TGTGCCAGCAGCCTCGGACAGGGAACGAACGAGCAGTACTTC.

The chain is built from TRBV19 and TRBJ2-3; 7 bases agree with TRBD1. V lost 7 bases to trimming and J lost 6 bases; unmatched junction nucleotides: 7. CDR1 and CDR2 (germline): LNHDA, SQIVND (reference sequence). This CDR3 has 13 amino acids. CDR3 nucleotides: TGTGCCAGTACCCCGAGGGGGCAGGATACGCAGTATTTT. It is translated as CASTPRGQDTQYF. The entire variable domain, with the rest obtained from reference TRBV19 and TRBJ2-3, is as follows: DGGITQSPKYLFRKEGQNVTLSCEQNLNHDAMYWYRQDPGQGLRLIYYSQIVNDFQKGDIAEGYSVSREKKESFPLTVTSAQKNPTAFYLCASTPRGQDTQYFGPGTRLTVL.

As concerns this clone: The same CDR3 arises from other DNA sequences in this sample as well. This rearrangement joins TRBV18 to TRBJ1-1; unclear D gene. CDR1 is KGHSH, CDR2 LQKENI, per germline. The CDR3 runs to 13 residues. With 2 bases removed from V and 1 base from J, the gap between germline ends came to 5 bases. CDR3 in DNA: TGTGCCAGCTCACCAAAGGCGAACACTGAAGCTTTCTTT. It translates to CASSPKANTEAFF.

The rearrangement uses TRBV5-4 and TRBJ2-5; 7 bases fit TRBD2. The germline gives CDR1 SGHNT, CDR2 YYREEE (reference sequence). The CDR3 loop spans 15 amino acids. Losses at the gene ends were 4 bases for V and 1 base for J; bases not matched to a gene: 7. CDR3 residues: CASSPGPSGQETQYF. CDR3 nucleotides: TGTGCCAGCAGCCCGGGGCCTAGCGGCCAAGAGACCCAGTACTTC.

This rearrangement joins TRBV7-9 to TRBJ2-1; D is possibly TRBD2 (5 bases). CDR1 and CDR2 (germline): SEHNR, FQNEAQ (reference sequence). CDR3 size: 17 residues. The V end was cut by 2 bases, the J end by 0 bases, with 14 bases between. This CDR3 is CASSLPRGSSSYNEQFF. The DNA for the CDR3 is TGTGCCAGCAGCTTACCCCGGGGTAGCTCCTCCTACAATGAGCAGTTCTTC.

The rearrangement uses TRBV5-4 and TRBJ2-2; no reliable D call. The CDR3 loop spans 17 amino acids. Germline loops: CDR1 SGHNT, CDR2 YYREEE (reference sequence). Between the trimmed V and J ends, which lost 4 bases and 8 bases, there was a span of 24 bases. The CDR3 loop is CASSPSSSVRSQGELFF. CDR3 DNA: TGTGCCAGCAGCCCCAGTTCATCTGTAAGGAGCCAGGGGGAGCTGTTTTTT.

The rearrangement joins TRBV5-6 to TRBJ2-7, with TRBD1 as a possible D gene (5 bases). This CDR3 comprises 13 residues. The V gene lost 7 bases and the J gene lost 3 bases, with 14 bases spanning the gap. CDR1 is SGHDT and CDR2 is YYEEEE in the germline V gene. In DNA, the CDR3 is TGTGCCAGCCAAAGGGGCGTCGGCTACGAGCAGTACTTC. Its translation is CASQRGVGYEQYF. Complete variable domain (other parts from reference TRBV5-6 and TRBJ2-7): DAGVTQSPTHLIKTRGQQVTLRCSPKSGHDTVSWYQQALGQGPQFIFQYYEEEERQRGNFPDRFSGHQFPNYSSELNVNALLLGDSALYLCASQRGVGYEQYFGPGTRLTVT.

V is TRBV28 and J is TRBJ2-5; D not resolved. V was clipped by 3 bases and J by 1 base, with 6 bases between them. Germline lookup yields CDR1 MDHEN and CDR2 SYDVKM. The CDR3 sequence is 13 residues long. The CDR3 loop reads CASSFAVQETQYF. In DNA form, the CDR3 reads TGTGCCAGCAGTTTTGCGGTCCAAGAGACCCAGTACTTC.

The chain uses TRBV7-8 and TRBJ2-3; D is unresolved. CDR1 and CDR2 (germline): SGHVS, FQNEAQ. V dropped 4 bases and J dropped 5 bases, with 19 bases sitting between them. The CDR3 has 16 residues. The CDR3 sequence is CASSSLQLRPGDTQYF. DNA of the CDR3: TGTGCCAGCAGCTCACTACAGCTACGACCGGGAGATACGCAGTATTTT.

The chain has TRBV5-8 and TRBJ2-5; possible D gene TRBD2, 6 bases. V was shortened by 6 bases and J by 5 bases, with 23 bases between the two germline ends. Germline V lookup: CDR1 SGHTS, CDR2 YDEGEE. The CDR3 extends over 16 amino acids. The CDR3 region is CASTLLGSGAAETQYF. CDR3 nucleotides: TGTGCCAGCACCCTACTTGGTTCGGGAGCGGCGGAGACCCAGTACTTC.

The rearrangement uses TRBV6-4 and TRBJ2-7; 8 nucleotides match TRBD1. CDR3 length equals 15 residues. CDR1 MRHNA and CDR2 SNTAGT come from the germline V gene. V shed 5 bases and J 0 bases; nucleotides not matched to a gene: 6. CDR3 DNA: TGTGCCAGCAGTCTTAGGACAGGGAGCTCCTACGAGCAGTACTTC. As protein: CASSLRTGSSYEQYF.

This clone showed up just once. The J gene is TRBJ2-2, the V gene TRBV15; D uncertain. Germline assignment: CDR1 LNHNV and CDR2 YYDKDF (reference sequence). Trimming removed 6 bases at V and 6 bases at J, with 11 bases between. The CDR3 contains 13 residues. For the CDR3, the DNA is TGTGCCACCAGGGGGTGGGGTGCCGGGGAGCTGTTTTTT. This codes for CATRGWGAGELFF.

The V gene is TRBV29-1, the J gene TRBJ2-7, with D maybe TRBD2 (5 bases). The CDR3 loop spans 13 amino acids. Germline V lookup: CDR1 SQVTM, CDR2 ANQGSEA. With 4 bases removed from V and 3 bases from J, the gap between germline ends came to 13 bases. The CDR3 is CSVVGRGLYEQYF. CDR3 nucleotide sequence: TGCAGCGTTGTTGGAAGAGGGCTCTACGAGCAGTACTTC.

The rearrangement uses TRBV27 and TRBJ2-1; the D gene is possibly TRBD2 (6 bases). The V gene lost 5 bases and the J gene lost 4 bases, with 12 bases spanning the gap. The CDR3 consists of 14 residues. Germline V gene sequence: CDR1 MNHEY, CDR2 SMNVEV (reference sequence). DNA for the CDR3: TGTGCCAGCAGTGACGCGGGGTTATACAATGAGCAGTTCTTC. It codes for CASSDAGLYNEQFF.

Only one count was recorded for this clone. This chain links TRBV27 with TRBJ2-7, with unresolved D. Between the trimmed V and J ends, which lost 2 bases and 4 bases, there was a span of 12 bases. The germline CDR1 and CDR2 sequences are MNHEY and SMNVEV (reference sequence). CDR3 length: 14 amino acids. The CDR3 bases are TGTGCCAGCAGTTTAGACCACTCCTATTACGAGCAGTACTTC. It yields the protein CASSLDHSYYEQYF.